The clone carrying this T cell receptor (beta chain) has only one observation. Original handling: From reference gene primer amplification, estimates of nucleated cell counts were derived. Some clones are missing from TCRdb's copy, which holds only in-frame ones; the method was immunoSEQ multiplex PCR. The D gene and trimming were derived from the DNA, and the V and J assignments and clone size from that table. The sample contains 360,000 or so clones, about 90% of which appear only once. The CDR3 sequence is 16 residues long. V lost 4 bases and J lost 0, with 15 bases in between. The germline CDR1 and CDR2 sequences are LGHDT and YNNKEL (reference sequence). The data derive from a study of blood T cell repertoires in COVID-19. Study at large: COVID-19 samples collected from the United States, Italy and Spain covered acute and convalescent phases.

Participants came from about two dozen US areas, aged about 18 to 95 years. Participants were placed into cohorts based on the clinical history they reported. The chain carries TRBV3-1 (or the pseudogene TRBV3-2) and TRBJ1-1; no clear D gene. The sequenced sample consisted of PBMCs or T cells enriched from blood (not recorded which). This TCR came from a woman aged 25 to 39 who had recovered from COVID-19. The CDR3, as DNA: TGTGCCAGCAGCCCCCATTCTAACCCCATGAACACTGAAGCTTTCTTT. It is translated as CASSPHSNPMNTEAFF.